This TCR beta chain was observed in a study of OX40 agonist ivuxolimab in advanced cancers. Study background: Cohort: around 83% men, mean age about 60, aged about 23 to 80. Study results and caveats: Clonal expansion from baseline to week 6 occurred in both CD4+ and CD8+ T cells. Partial responders treated at 0.1-3.0 mg/kg exhibited clonal expansion among the lowest measured.

Patients with a history of autoimmune disease or on systemic immunosuppression were excluded. The assay was immunoSEQ multiplex PCR, and TCRdb's table has in-frame clones only and misses some. The sample lists about 20,000 clones, roughly 78% occurring once. Concerning this clone: The antigen is not known.

This CDR3 has 13 residues. The ends were cut back, 1 base at V and 4 bases at J, with 5 bases in the middle. The germline V gene encodes CDR1 LGHNT and CDR2 FRNRAP. Sequenced material: CD4+ or CD8+ T cells sorted from blood, taken in a trial of the OX40 agonist ivuxolimab. This chain links TRBV12-5 with TRBJ2-1; D not resolved. The TCR was taken from an adult with an advanced solid tumor such as melanoma, head and neck, liver or kidney cancer. CDR3 DNA: TGTGCTAGTGGTTTGGAAATATACAATGAGCAGTTCTTC. Translating gives CASGLEIYNEQFF.